A single sample gave rise to the 30 T cell receptor beta chains below, sequenced in a study of blood T cell repertoires in COVID-19. Measured with immunoSEQ multiplex PCR; TCRdb has only the in-frame clones, and not every one. This table holds around 30,000 clones, roughly nine tenths found once. Sequencing was performed on peripheral blood. All receptors derive from a man aged 60 to 75 with acute or convalescent COVID-19.

The V gene is TRBV11-3, the J gene TRBJ1-1, with 7 nucleotides matching TRBD1. The CDR3 extends over 12 amino acids. Germline CDR1 is SGHNT and CDR2 is YENEEA. V lost 5 bases and J lost 6; bases outside the gene matches: 3. The CDR3 region has the DNA TGTGCCAGCAGCCTCGGGACAGCTGAAGCTTTCTTT. Residues: CASSLGTAEAFF. The entire variable domain, with the rest obtained from reference TRBV11-3 and TRBJ1-1, is as follows: EAGVVQSPRYKIIEKKQPVAFWCNPISGHNTLYWYLQNLGQGPELLIRYENEEAVDDSQLPKDRFSAERLKGVDSTLKIQPAELGDSAVYLCASSLGTAEAFFGQGTRLTVV.

V gene TRBV7-9 combines with J gene TRBJ2-2; 10 positions agree with TRBD1. Losses at the gene ends were 5 bases for V and 3 bases for J; bases not matched to a gene: 3. This CDR3 contains 15 residues. CDR1 is SEHNR and CDR2 is FQNEAQ in the germline V gene (reference sequence). The CDR3 region has the DNA TGTGCCAGCAGCCCAGGACAGGGGGACACCGGGGAGCTGTTTTTT. This gives the protein CASSPGQGDTGELFF.

The chain combines TRBV4-1 with TRBJ2-3; TRBD2 agrees at 7 bases. V gave up 0 bases and J gave up 3 bases; unmatched junction bases: 12. The germline gives CDR1 MGHRA, CDR2 YSYEKL. The CDR3 extends over 18 amino acids. CDR3 amino acids: CASSQDSVWGAGTDTQYF. CDR3 nucleotide sequence: TGCGCCAGCAGCCAAGATTCGGTTTGGGGAGCGGGGACAGATACGCAGTATTTT.

The rearrangement links TRBV4-2 to TRBJ2-7; D may be TRBD1 (6 bases). The CDR3 is 15 residues long. The germline V gene has CDR1 LGHNA and CDR2 YNFKEQ. V lost 1 base to trimming and J lost 3 bases, with 13 bases between them. CDR3 in amino acids: CASSQARQVGYEQYF. The CDR3 nucleotides are TGTGCCAGCAGCCAAGCAAGACAGGTGGGCTACGAGCAGTACTTC.

The chain joins TRBV5-5 to TRBJ2-7, with 9 nucleotides matching TRBD1. This CDR3 spans 15 amino acids. Germline V lookup: CDR1 SGHKS, CDR2 YYEKEE (reference sequence). The junction had 5 bases not matched to a gene; V was cut back by 0 bases and J by 4 bases. The CDR3 spells CASSLAGTGPYEQYF. The CDR3 DNA reads as TGTGCCAGCAGCTTGGCCGGGACAGGGCCGTACGAGCAGTACTTC. Full variable domain (outside the CDR3, taken from reference TRBV5-5 and TRBJ2-7): DAGVTQSPTHLIKTRGQQVTLRCSPISGHKSVSWYQQVLGQGPQFIFQYYEKEERGRGNFPDRFSARQFPNYSSELNVNALLLGDSALYLCASSLAGTGPYEQYFGPGTRLTVT.

The J gene is TRBJ1-1, the V gene TRBV18; tentatively, D is TRBD1 (6 bases). V lost 1 base to trimming and J lost 7 bases, with 10 bases between them. CDR3 size: 13 residues. The germline gives CDR1 KGHSH, CDR2 LQKENI. The CDR3 sequence is CASSPRWTDEAFF. The DNA for the CDR3 is TGTGCCAGCTCACCACGATGGACAGATGAAGCTTTCTTT.

The chain is built from TRBV28 and TRBJ2-1, with 8 bases identical to TRBD1. CDR1 is MDHEN, CDR2 SYDVKM, per germline. Unmatched junction bases numbered 5, after V lost 7 bases and J lost 0 bases. The CDR3 length is 15 residues. CDR3 amino acids: CASTLGTGSYNEQFF. The CDR3 DNA sequence: TGTGCCAGCACTTTGGGGACAGGCTCCTACAATGAGCAGTTCTTC.

The CDR3 reads CASSLNEVQASGNTIYF. The DNA for the CDR3 is TGTGCCAGCAGCTTAAACGAAGTGCAGGCGTCTGGAAACACCATATATTTT. The chain recombines TRBV7-9 with TRBJ1-3; no definite D call. V was pared by 2 bases and J by 1 base, with 15 bases between. This CDR3 spans 17 amino acids. Germline V CDR1 and CDR2: SEHNR, FQNEAQ (reference sequence).

This chain uses TRBV14 with TRBJ1-1; D is unclear. From germline, CDR1 is SGHDN and CDR2 FVKESK. Trimming left V 0 bases short and J 5 bases short, with 10 bases between. This CDR3 comprises 14 residues. DNA of the CDR3: TGTGCCAGCAGCCAAGAGGCCGTTATTACTGAAGCTTTCTTT. Encoded protein: CASSQEAVITEAFF.

This clone was seen once. The V call is TRBV19, the J call TRBJ1-4; D unresolved. This CDR3 comprises 14 residues. The V end was cut by 8 bases, the J end by 2 bases, with 12 bases between. From germline, CDR1 is LNHDA and CDR2 SQIVND (reference sequence). CDR3 protein: CASGRGATNEKLFF. DNA of the CDR3: TGTGCCAGTGGGCGGGGAGCTACTAATGAAAAACTGTTTTTT.

This chain connects TRBV27 to TRBJ2-2; 7 bases agree with TRBD2. The germline V gene has CDR1 MNHEY and CDR2 SMNVEV (reference sequence). The V and J ends lost 7 bases and 5 bases, in that order; junction bases with no gene match: 4. The CDR3 sequence is 13 residues long. The CDR3: CASTGLKTGELFF. The CDR3 coding sequence is TGTGCCAGCACGGGACTAAAAACCGGGGAGCTGTTTTTT.

The V call is TRBV18, the J call TRBJ2-7; a possible D gene is TRBD1 (5 bases). Germline CDR1 KGHSH, CDR2 LQKENI. The CDR3 is 15 amino acids. Trimming stripped 3 bases from V and 3 bases from J, with 15 bases between. The CDR3 coding sequence is TGTGCCAGCTCACCCACGTCAAACAGGAACTACGAGCAGTACTTC. It is translated as CASSPTSNRNYEQYF.

J is TRBJ2-3 and V is TRBV24-1; D is unresolved. Between the trimmed V and J ends, which lost 5 bases and 1 base, there was a span of 12 bases. The CDR3 sequence is 15 residues long. Germline CDR1 and CDR2: KGHDR and SFDVKD. The DNA for the CDR3 is TGTGCCACCAGTGGGGTTCGCGGTGGCACAGATACGCAGTATTTT. Translation gives CATSGVRGGTDTQYF.

The J gene is TRBJ1-5, the V gene TRBV19, with 8 bases lining up with TRBD1. After removal of 5 bases from V and 3 bases from J, the junction contained 6 bases not matched to a gene. The CDR3 is made up of 15 amino acids. Germline V CDR1 and CDR2: LNHDA, SQIVND (reference sequence). CDR3 protein: CASSSQGANNQPQHF. CDR3 coding DNA: TGTGCCAGTAGTTCTCAGGGGGCCAACAATCAGCCCCAGCATTTT. The whole variable domain, filled in from reference TRBV19 and TRBJ1-5, reads DGGITQSPKYLFRKEGQNVTLSCEQNLNHDAMYWYRQDPGQGLRLIYYSQIVNDFQKGDIAEGYSVSREKKESFPLTVTSAQKNPTAFYLCASSSQGANNQPQHFGDGTRLSIL.

Written as DNA, the CDR3 is TGTGCCAGCTCACCGGGACAGGGGAATCAGCCCCAGCATTTT. Residues: CASSPGQGNQPQHF. The chain couples TRBV18 to TRBJ1-5; 10 bases are shared with TRBD1. V lost 3 bases, J lost 4 bases, and 0 bases stayed unmatched. The germline V gene has CDR1 KGHSH and CDR2 LQKENI. This CDR3 spans 14 amino acids.

The chain joins TRBV10-2 to TRBJ2-3; 9 bases match TRBD1. Trimming cost V 2 bases and J 7 bases; bases outside gene matches: 4. The CDR3 totals 14 residues. Germline V CDR1 and CDR2: WSHSY, SAAADI. The CDR3 DNA is TGCGCCAGCAGTGAGGGGACAGGGTACTATACGCAGTATTTT. Its protein product is CASSEGTGYYTQYF.

In this sample, this clone turned up a few times. This sequence joins TRBV7-9 and TRBJ2-2; TRBD1 is a possible D gene (5 bases). The CDR3 consists of 15 residues. Germline values: CDR1 SEHNR, CDR2 FQNEAQ (reference sequence). The V end was cut by 2 bases, the J end by 2 bases, with 9 bases between. CDR3 in DNA: TGTGCCAGCAGCTTAACAGGAGTTAACACCGGGGAGCTGTTTTTT. Translation: CASSLTGVNTGELFF.

The V gene is TRBV11-2, the J gene TRBJ1-3, with D possibly being TRBD1 (6 bases). Trimming took off 1 base at V and 2 bases at J, with 12 bases between the two ends. This CDR3 contains 16 residues. The germline V gene has CDR1 SGHAT and CDR2 FQNNGV. In DNA, the CDR3 is TGTGCCAGCAGCTTAGCATACAGGGTTCCTGGAAACACCATATATTTT. Encoded protein: CASSLAYRVPGNTIYF. Looking up the rest from reference TRBV11-2 and TRBJ1-3 gives the full variable domain: EAGVAQSPRYKIIEKRQSVAFWCNPISGHATLYWYQQILGQGPKLLIQFQNNGVVDDSQLPKDRFSAERLKGVDSTLKIQPAKLEDSAVYLCASSLAYRVPGNTIYFGEGSWLTVV.

This chain joins TRBV12-3 or TRBV12-4 and TRBJ2-7; maybe TRBD1 (6 bases). Trimming pared 3 bases from V and 6 bases from J, leaving 12 bases between. CDR3 length: 13 residues. The DNA of the CDR3 is TGTGCCAGCAGTTTGGTCCAGGGGAGCGAGCAGTACTTC. Translating gives CASSLVQGSEQYF.

There are a few counts of this clone. V usage is TRBV10-2 and J usage is TRBJ1-5, with 8 positions matching TRBD1. V was clipped by 0 bases and J by 0 bases; unmatched bases: 10. Germline-derived CDR1 and CDR2 are WSHSY and SAAADI. CDR3 length: 19 residues. CDR3 amino acids: CASSESGQAVFYSNQPQHF. The DNA for the CDR3 is TGCGCCAGCAGTGAGTCGGGACAGGCGGTGTTTTATAGCAATCAGCCCCAGCATTTT.

The V gene is TRBV30, the J gene TRBJ1-5, with TRBD1 matching over 9 bases. Germline CDR1 is GTSNPN and CDR2 is SVGIG (reference sequence). The CDR3 covers 17 residues. V gave up 0 bases and J gave up 4 bases; unmatched junction bases: 10. CDR3 region: CAWSVKDRGVPNQPQHF. DNA of the CDR3: TGTGCCTGGAGTGTTAAGGACAGGGGCGTCCCTAATCAGCCCCAGCATTTT.

V usage is TRBV15 and J usage is TRBJ2-1; the match to TRBD2 covers 9 bases. CDR1 is LNHNV and CDR2 is YYDKDF in the germline V gene (reference sequence). This CDR3 spans 17 amino acids. V was clipped by 0 bases and J by 4 bases; unmatched bases: 7. This chain's CDR3 is CATSRDKASGGYNEQFF. CDR3 nucleotide sequence: TGTGCCACCAGCAGAGATAAGGCCAGCGGGGGGTACAATGAGCAGTTCTTC.

V usage is TRBV6-6 and J usage is TRBJ2-1, with 8 bases that match TRBD1. The CDR3 extends over 14 amino acids. CDR1 is MNHNY and CDR2 is SVGAGI in the germline V gene (reference sequence). J was trimmed by 10 bases and V by 5 bases; bases with no gene match: 10. CDR3 sequence: CASSDRGPRGEQFF. For the CDR3, the DNA is TGTGCCAGCAGTGACAGGGGCCCTCGCGGGGAGCAGTTCTTC.

The rearrangement uses TRBV7-9 and TRBJ1-3; D gene ambiguous. The CDR3 contains 17 residues. Germline-derived CDR1 and CDR2 are SEHNR and FQNEAQ (reference sequence). Trimming left V 5 bases short and J 0 bases short, with 17 bases between. The CDR3 sequence: CASSPFPPPSSGNTIYF. The DNA of the CDR3 is TGTGCCAGCAGCCCATTCCCACCCCCGAGCTCTGGAAACACCATATATTTT.

This clone was detected once. CDR3 sequence (DNA): TGTGCCACCAGTGATTTCTCCCGGAGTGAGCAGTTCTTC. As protein: CATSDFSRSEQFF. V is TRBV24-1 and J is TRBJ2-1; D is unresolved. With 1 base removed from V and 9 bases from J, the gap between germline ends came to 9 bases. The CDR3 length is 13 residues. The V gene's germline CDR1 is KGHDR and CDR2 SFDVKD.

The chain joins TRBV27 to TRBJ1-1, with D unresolved. Between the trimmed V and J ends, which lost 3 bases and 0 bases, there was a span of 14 bases. Germline CDR1 MNHEY, CDR2 SMNVEV (reference sequence). This CDR3 contains 16 residues. The CDR3 sequence: CASSFRRGEMNTEAFF. CDR3 nucleotide sequence: TGTGCCAGCAGTTTTCGGCGGGGTGAAATGAACACTGAAGCTTTCTTT.

CDR3 protein: CASSMAFGELFF. For the CDR3, the DNA is TGTGCCAGTAGTATGGCTTTCGGGGAGCTGTTTTTT. The chain is built from TRBV19 and TRBJ2-2; D remains unclear. There are 12 residues in the CDR3. From germline, CDR1 is LNHDA and CDR2 SQIVND (reference sequence). The V and J ends lost 3 bases and 7 bases respectively, with 6 bases between them.

This sequence joins TRBV10-1 and TRBJ1-1; a possible D gene is TRBD1 (5 bases). Deletions cut 8 bases from V and 2 bases from J, with 9 bases between. This CDR3 is 12 amino acids long. Germline values: CDR1 WNHNN, CDR2 SYGVQD (reference sequence). The CDR3 nucleotides read TGCGCCAGCGGCGACAGAAACACTGAAGCTTTCTTT. Residues: CASGDRNTEAFF.

The chain recombines TRBV9 with TRBJ2-5, with TRBD2 matching 12 bases. The germline CDR1 and CDR2 sequences are SGDLS and YYNGEE. Trimming cost V 3 bases and J 5 bases; bases outside gene matches: 8. The CDR3 is made up of 16 amino acids. The CDR3 region has the DNA TGTGCCAGCAGCGCCGGAGGACTAGCGGGATTCGAGACCCAGTACTTC. It codes for CASSAGGLAGFETQYF.

This chain joins TRBV18 and TRBJ2-1; 7 bases fit TRBD1. J was trimmed by 3 bases and V by 4 bases; bases with no gene match: 0. The CDR3 totals 13 residues. Germline V lookup: CDR1 KGHSH, CDR2 LQKENI. The CDR3 bases are TGTGCCAGCTCACGACAGGGCTACAATGAGCAGTTCTTC. Its protein product is CASSRQGYNEQFF.